One TCR beta chain is described in this entry. The data were taken from a study of blood T cell repertoires in COVID-19. V shed 5 bases and J 7 bases; nucleotides not matched to a gene: 4. Germline V lookup: CDR1 SNHLY, CDR2 FYNNEI. The CDR3 loop spans 13 amino acids. As handled by the study authors: For nucleated cells, counts were estimated from reference gene primer amplification. This table comes from immunoSEQ multiplex PCR, and its TCRdb copy is limited to in-frame clones, with some not included. The DNA was the basis for D and trimming; V, J and clone size are from that table. The repertoire holds about 110,000 clones, with 88% as singletons.

Material for sequencing was peripheral blood. V is TRBV2 and J is TRBJ1-5, with 8 bases aligning to TRBD1. This TCR came from a woman aged 50 to 60 with acute or convalescent COVID-19. The CDR3 nucleotides read TGTGCCAGCAGTCTGGACAGGGTACAGCCCCAGCATTTT. This codes for CASSLDRVQPQHF.